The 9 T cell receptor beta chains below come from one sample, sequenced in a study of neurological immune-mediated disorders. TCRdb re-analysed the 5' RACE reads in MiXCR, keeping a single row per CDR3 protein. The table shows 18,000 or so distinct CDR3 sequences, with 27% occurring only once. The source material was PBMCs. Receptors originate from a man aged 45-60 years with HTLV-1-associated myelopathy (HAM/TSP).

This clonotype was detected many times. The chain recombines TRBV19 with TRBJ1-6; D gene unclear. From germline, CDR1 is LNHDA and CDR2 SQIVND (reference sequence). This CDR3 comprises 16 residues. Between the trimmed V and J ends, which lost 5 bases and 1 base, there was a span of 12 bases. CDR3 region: CASSPRGSSYNSPLHF. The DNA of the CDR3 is TGTGCCAGTAGTCCCCGCGGCAGTTCCTATAATTCACCCCTCCACTTT.

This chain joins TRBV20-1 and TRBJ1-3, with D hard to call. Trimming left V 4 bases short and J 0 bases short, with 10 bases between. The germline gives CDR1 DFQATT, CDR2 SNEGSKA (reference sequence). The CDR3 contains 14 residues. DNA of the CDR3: TGCAGTGCTATGAACGCGAACTCTGGAAACACCATATATTTT. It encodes CSAMNANSGNTIYF.

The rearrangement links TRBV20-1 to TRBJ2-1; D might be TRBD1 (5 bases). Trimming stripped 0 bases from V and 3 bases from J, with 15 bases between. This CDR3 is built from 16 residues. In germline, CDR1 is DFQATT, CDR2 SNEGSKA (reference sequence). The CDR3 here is CSARDEGEQIYNEQFF. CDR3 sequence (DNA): TGCAGTGCTAGAGATGAAGGGGAACAGATCTACAATGAGCAGTTCTTC.

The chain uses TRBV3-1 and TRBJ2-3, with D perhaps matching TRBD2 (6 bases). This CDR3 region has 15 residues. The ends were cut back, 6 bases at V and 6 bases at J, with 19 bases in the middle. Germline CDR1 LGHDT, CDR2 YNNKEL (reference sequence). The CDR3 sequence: CASSLPGLPKDTQYF. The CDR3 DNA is TGTGCCAGCAGTCTGCCGGGACTCCCAAAGGATACGCAGTATTTT.

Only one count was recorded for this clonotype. CDR3 amino acids: CASSSRTGMGTEAFF. As DNA, the CDR3 is TGCGCCAGCAGCTCGAGGACAGGGATGGGCACTGAAGCTTTCTTT. The V and J genes are TRBV5-1 and TRBJ1-1, with 8 bases identical to TRBD1. J was trimmed by 4 bases and V by 3 bases; bases with no gene match: 8. Looked up from germline, CDR1 is SGHRS and CDR2 is YFSETQ. This CDR3 is built from 15 residues.

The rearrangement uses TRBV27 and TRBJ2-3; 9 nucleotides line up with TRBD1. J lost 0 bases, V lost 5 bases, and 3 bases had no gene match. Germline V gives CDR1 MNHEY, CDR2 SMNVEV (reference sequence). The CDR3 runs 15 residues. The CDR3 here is CASSHRGQSTDTQYF. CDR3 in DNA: TGTGCCAGCAGTCACAGGGGGCAAAGCACAGATACGCAGTATTTT.

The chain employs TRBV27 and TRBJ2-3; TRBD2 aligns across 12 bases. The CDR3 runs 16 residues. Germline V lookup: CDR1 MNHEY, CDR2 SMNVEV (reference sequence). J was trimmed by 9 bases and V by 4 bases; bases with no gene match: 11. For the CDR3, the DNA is TGTGCCAGCAGTTCTTGGGCTAGCGGGGGGGCTGGAACGCAGTATTTT. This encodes CASSSWASGGAGTQYF.

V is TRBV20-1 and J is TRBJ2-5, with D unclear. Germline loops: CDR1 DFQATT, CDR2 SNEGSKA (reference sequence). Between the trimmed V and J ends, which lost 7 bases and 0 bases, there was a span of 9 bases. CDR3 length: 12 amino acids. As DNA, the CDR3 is TGCAGTGGCATTACTTACCAAGAGACCCAGTACTTC. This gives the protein CSGITYQETQYF.

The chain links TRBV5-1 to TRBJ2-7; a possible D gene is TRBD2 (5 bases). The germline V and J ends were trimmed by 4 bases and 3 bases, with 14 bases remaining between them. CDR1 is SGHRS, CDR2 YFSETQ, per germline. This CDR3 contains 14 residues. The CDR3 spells CASSPERISYEQYF. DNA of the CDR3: TGCGCCAGCAGCCCTGAGCGGATCAGCTACGAGCAGTACTTC.